These T cell receptor beta chains were read from a single sample in a study of early T cells in non-severe SARS-CoV-2 infection. From the 5' RACE reads, TCRdb called clonotypes with MiXCR, one entry per CDR3 protein. Here the sample spans tens of thousands of distinct CDR3 sequences, 12% being singletons. Material for sequencing was whole blood. The receptors come from an adult who was a healthcare worker with PCR-confirmed SARS-CoV-2 infection or an uninfected control (not recorded which). Both conserved end residues are part of each CDR3.

J gene,V gene,CDR3 protein
TRBJ2-7,TRBV24-1,CATSPGLAGGPGTYEQYF
TRBJ2-3,TRBV2,CASRGTDTQYF
TRBJ2-1,TRBV7-6,CASSLNRWNEQFF
TRBJ2-5,TRBV2,CASVRERETETQYF
TRBJ2-3,TRBV20-1,CSASGSGPLDTQYF
TRBJ2-7,TRBV28,CASSPGTLPYEQYF
TRBJ2-3,TRBV3-1,CASSQEASGLLGDTQYF
TRBJ2-5,TRBV18,CASSPTGLAGGETQYF
TRBJ2-1,TRBV29-1,CSVGLADSYNEQFF
TRBJ1-1,TRBV7-8,CASSLGPLGELNTEAFF
TRBJ2-1,TRBV5-6,CASSFKRGSYNEQFF
TRBJ2-7,TRBV3-1,CASSQLSGGSYEQYF
TRBJ2-5,TRBV12-3/TRBV12-4,CASRSTGPQETQYF
TRBJ1-2,TRBV20-1,CSARVDPNYGYTF
TRBJ2-1,TRBV12-3/TRBV12-4,CASSISQGGEQFF
TRBJ2-4,TRBV11-1,CASSFPTGGNIQYF
TRBJ1-1,TRBV29-1,CSVWASAGTPSEAFF
TRBJ2-2,TRBV28,CASRPSEGGAGELFF
TRBJ2-3,TRBV20-1,CSARVASGRADTDTQYF
TRBJ2-3,TRBV12-3/TRBV12-4,CASSRDSSTDTQYF
TRBJ1-1,TRBV12-3/TRBV12-4,CASSLDQVAFF
TRBJ1-4,TRBV20-1,CSASPKESNEKLFF
TRBJ1-5,TRBV3-1,CASSQNNQPQHF
TRBJ2-5,TRBV11-2,CASSSPPGLRQETQYF
TRBJ2-3,TRBV3-1,CASNTGREGTDTQYF
TRBJ2-7,TRBV5-5,CASSQGLAGLAREQYF
TRBJ2-3,TRBV7-9,CASGWRRERGDTQYF
TRBJ1-1,TRBV2,CASSTQGADTEAFF
TRBJ2-3,TRBV29-1,CSVLAGGPTDTQYF
TRBJ2-2,TRBV11-2,CASSLDRTGELFF
TRBJ1-2,TRBV29-1,CSVMTGGHGYTF
TRBJ2-7,TRBV15,CATSTLPGQGSKGSYEQYF
TRBJ2-5,TRBV27,CAGTRLGGSLETQYF
TRBJ2-7,TRBV28,CASTGREYEQYF
TRBJ2-7,TRBV21-1,CASSKFRDEQYF
TRBJ2-3,TRBV12-3/TRBV12-4,CASSGGADTQYF
TRBJ2-7,TRBV28,CASSFTGTRQYF
TRBJ2-5,TRBV29-1,CSVAPFSEETQYF
TRBJ2-1,TRBV18,CASSLGLATNNEQFF
TRBJ1-5,TRBV21-1,CASSKAYTGSSNQPQHF
TRBJ2-1,TRBV3-1,CASSSLAALTYNEQFF
TRBJ2-1,TRBV20-1,CSALQRGNNEQFF
TRBJ2-7,TRBV28,CASSLSPGGSYEQYF
TRBJ1-1,TRBV30,CAWSPGGIRVVKGTEAFF
TRBJ1-5,TRBV18,CASSRAASNQPQHF
TRBJ1-2,TRBV19,CASSIGRGDGYTF
TRBJ2-1,TRBV15,CATSGGGGYNEQFF
TRBJ1-1,TRBV28,CASSLVSSTEAFF
TRBJ2-3,TRBV13,CASSLRGKTDTQYF
TRBJ2-2,TRBV5-1,CASSSQGNGELFF
TRBJ2-7,TRBV5-4,CASSLDSGGPYEQYF
TRBJ2-5,TRBV10-2,CASAGQAGETQYF
TRBJ2-1,TRBV19,CASSMRSGRAYNEQFF